The next 20 T cell receptor beta chains were all read from a single sample in a study of blood T cell repertoires in COVID-19. TCRdb's copy holds only in-frame clones and misses some; the assay was immunoSEQ multiplex PCR. Counted here are almost 350,000 clones, over 85% occurring once; the ten biggest clones make up 3% to 4.5%. Sequencing input: peripheral blood. The receptors here all came from a woman in her fifties or sixties with COVID-19, enrolled during active disease.

In DNA, the CDR3 is TGTGCCAGCAGCCTCGGACAGGGGGCGTGGGCTTTCTTT. Translating it yields CASSLGQGAWAFF. The chain joins TRBV12-3 or TRBV12-4 to TRBJ1-1, with TRBD1 identical over 11 bases. Trimming took 6 bases from V and 11 from J; bases not matched to a gene: 8. This CDR3 contains 13 residues.

This rearrangement joins TRBV6-5 to TRBJ1-4, with D hard to call. The CDR3 extends over 15 amino acids. Germline assignment: CDR1 MNHEY and CDR2 SVGAGI. V lost 0 bases, J lost 8 bases, and 13 bases lay in between. CDR3 nucleotide sequence: TGTGCCAGCAGTTACTCGAACGTCGAGGGAGAAAAACTGTTTTTT. It encodes CASSYSNVEGEKLFF.

The gene calls are TRBV9 and TRBJ2-1, with 7 bases matching TRBD2. The CDR3 has 14 amino acids. Germline V lookup: CDR1 SGDLS, CDR2 YYNGEE. The V segment lost 0 bases and the J segment 6 bases; nucleotides outside the gene matches: 3. CDR3 coding DNA: TGTGCCAGCAGCGTAGCGGGGGGAGGCAATGAGCAGTTCTTC. Translated: CASSVAGGGNEQFF.

This rearrangement joins TRBV18 to TRBJ1-3; D is ambiguous. Germline V gives CDR1 KGHSH, CDR2 LQKENI. Trimming removed 3 bases at V and 4 bases at J, with 10 bases between. CDR3 length equals 14 residues. CDR3 coding DNA: TGTGCCAGCTCACCCCCTCGTGGCGGAAACACCATATATTTT. Protein: CASSPPRGGNTIYF.

This CDR3 reads CASSLTTAFTGELFF. In nucleotides, the CDR3 is TGTGCCAGCAGTCTGACGACAGCTTTCACCGGGGAGCTGTTTTTT. V usage is TRBV2 and J usage is TRBJ2-2, with D perhaps TRBD1 (5 bases). Germline V gene lookup returns CDR1 SNHLY and CDR2 FYNNEI. CDR3 length: 15 amino acids. V was clipped by 5 bases and J by 4 bases, with 14 bases between them.

DNA of the CDR3: TGTGCCAGCAGTGAACAGGGTAGTAGCAATCAGCCCCAGCATTTT. Protein: CASSEQGSSNQPQHF. This sequence joins TRBV2 and TRBJ1-5; D possibly corresponds to TRBD1 (5 bases). The germline gives CDR1 SNHLY, CDR2 FYNNEI. Trimming stripped 2 bases from V and 0 bases from J, with 8 bases between. CDR3 length: 15 residues.

The chain has TRBV5-6 and TRBJ2-1, with TRBD2 as a possible D gene (6 bases). Germline loops: CDR1 SGHDT, CDR2 YYEEEE. Trimming left V 4 bases short and J 4 bases short, with 18 bases between. The CDR3 loop spans 16 amino acids. CDR3 DNA: TGTGCCAGCAGCCTGGACGGTGCGGGGTTATACAATGAGCAGTTCTTC. It yields the protein CASSLDGAGLYNEQFF. The full variable domain, rest sourced from reference TRBV5-6 and TRBJ2-1, is DAGVTQSPTHLIKTRGQQVTLRCSPKSGHDTVSWYQQALGQGPQFIFQYYEEEERQRGNFPDRFSGHQFPNYSSELNVNALLLGDSALYLCASSLDGAGLYNEQFFGPGTRLTVL.

V is TRBV12-3 or TRBV12-4 and J is TRBJ1-2; D not certain. The length of the CDR3 is 11 residues. V dropped 3 bases and J dropped 10 bases, with 9 bases sitting between them. The CDR3 reads CASSFEAAYTF. CDR3 sequence (DNA): TGTGCCAGCAGTTTCGAAGCGGCCTACACCTTC.

Here the CDR3 reads CRQYQETQYF. CDR3 in DNA: TGTAGACAGTACCAAGAGACCCAGTACTTC. This rearrangement joins TRBV9 to TRBJ2-5, with D perhaps matching TRBD1 (5 bases). Germline lookup yields CDR1 SGDLS and CDR2 YYNGEE. This CDR3 comprises 10 residues.

The chain couples TRBV15 to TRBJ1-2; 9 bases agree with TRBD1. The CDR3 extends over 13 amino acids. The trim removed 6 bases at V and 6 bases at J, leaving 5 bases unmatched. From germline, CDR1 is LNHNV and CDR2 YYDKDF (reference sequence). The CDR3 loop is CATRGDREDGYTF. The CDR3 DNA reads TGTGCCACCAGAGGGGACAGGGAGGATGGCTACACCTTC. The full variable domain, in which reference TRBV15 and TRBJ1-2 provide the parts outside the CDR3, is DAMVIQNPRYQVTQFGKPVTLSCSQTLNHNVMYWYQQKSSQAPKLLFHYYDKDFNNEADTPDNFQSRRPNTSFCFLDIRSPGLGDTAMYLCATRGDREDGYTFGSGTRLTVV.

The V call is TRBV5-6, the J call TRBJ1-4; no clear D. This CDR3 is 15 amino acids long. V shed 4 bases and J shed 8 bases, with 18 bases lying between them. Germline V CDR1 and CDR2: SGHDT, YYEEEE. The CDR3 here is CASSQRGPLSEKLFF. CDR3 coding DNA: TGTGCCAGCAGCCAGCGAGGTCCTCTATCGGAAAAACTGTTTTTT.

In its sample, this clone was seen once. The same CDR3 arises from other DNA sequences in this sample as well. The chain is built from TRBV4-1 and TRBJ1-2; 9 bases map to TRBD1. Germline V gene data show CDR1 as MGHRA and CDR2 as YSYEKL. This CDR3 is built from 15 residues. The V gene end was trimmed by 4 bases and the J gene end by 0 bases; junction bases not matched to a gene: 3. CDR3 loop: CASSRGQGPNYGYTF. The CDR3 nucleotides read TGCGCCAGCAGCCGGGGACAGGGTCCTAACTATGGCTACACCTTC.

The rearrangement links TRBV5-1 to TRBJ1-2, with 7 bases aligning to TRBD1. CDR3 length: 17 amino acids. Germline loops: CDR1 SGHRS, CDR2 YFSETQ. The V segment lost 4 bases and the J segment 2 bases; nucleotides outside the gene matches: 14. The CDR3 sequence is CASSRPAEGQTNYGYTF. The CDR3 DNA sequence: TGCGCCAGCAGCCGACCTGCAGAGGGACAGACAAACTATGGCTACACCTTC.

DNA for the CDR3: TGTGCCAGCAGCCCCACGATCCAGGGCGAAAAACTGTTTTTT. Translating it yields CASSPTIQGEKLFF. The chain carries TRBV7-9 and TRBJ1-4; D possibly corresponds to TRBD1 (5 bases). V lost 5 bases, J lost 8 bases, and 15 bases lay in between. In germline, CDR1 is SEHNR, CDR2 FQNEAQ (reference sequence). The CDR3 totals 14 residues.

V is TRBV4-2 and J is TRBJ1-2; D gene ambiguous. CDR1 is LGHNA, CDR2 YNFKEQ, per germline. V was clipped by 1 base and J by 4 bases, with 10 bases between them. The CDR3 runs to 14 residues. In nucleotides, the CDR3 is TGTGCCAGCAGCCAAGTGGTACAGACCTATGGCTACACCTTC. Translation gives CASSQVVQTYGYTF.

The chain links TRBV5-1 to TRBJ2-1, with a tentative D call TRBD2 (5 bases). This CDR3 region has 13 residues. V was pared by 4 bases and J by 5 bases, with 10 bases between. Germline CDR1 and CDR2: SGHRS and YFSETQ. In nucleotides, the CDR3 is TGCGCCAGCAGCAGCCCTAGCAACAATGAGCAGTTCTTC. Its protein product is CASSSPSNNEQFF.

J is TRBJ1-2 and V is TRBV6-5; tentatively, D is TRBD1 (5 bases). Trimming removed 4 bases from V and 8 bases from J, with 8 bases in between. The length of the CDR3 is 11 residues. Germline assignment: CDR1 MNHEY and CDR2 SVGAGI. Written as DNA, the CDR3 is TGTGCCAGCAGTTCGGGGGTAGGCTACACCTTC. This translates into CASSSGVGYTF.

This chain uses TRBV18 with TRBJ1-1, with 8 positions matching TRBD1. With 3 bases clipped from V and 6 bases from J, the junction kept 6 bases outside the gene matches. CDR1 and CDR2 from the germline V gene are KGHSH and LQKENI. The CDR3 is 14 amino acids. CDR3 region: CASSPRGTGAEAFF. The CDR3 DNA follows: TGTGCCAGCTCACCGAGGGGGACAGGAGCTGAAGCTTTCTTT.

The chain has TRBV28 and TRBJ2-5; 7 bases align to TRBD2. CDR3 length: 13 residues. Trimming took 10 bases from V and 0 from J; bases not matched to a gene: 5. From germline, CDR1 is MDHEN and CDR2 SYDVKM. CDR3 sequence reads: CATGAGDQETQYF. In DNA, the CDR3 is TGTGCCACCGGGGCGGGGGACCAAGAGACCCAGTACTTC.

This clone has a single count. The CDR3 sequence is CASRTTGTGGYTF. CDR3 DNA sequence: TGTGCCAGCAGGACGACAGGGACTGGAGGCTACACCTTC. J is TRBJ1-2 and V is TRBV6-5, with TRBD1 matching over 7 bases. Trimming removed 6 bases from V and 8 bases from J; junction bases left unmatched: 9. This CDR3 has 13 amino acids. The germline V gene has CDR1 MNHEY and CDR2 SVGAGI.